This entry lists 8 T cell receptor beta chains sequenced from one sample in a study of vaccination effects on CD4 cells after COVID-19. Their cognate antigens are unknown. Sequenced by immunoSEQ multiplex PCR; TCRdb stores in-frame clones only, minus some. The sample has 35,000 to 40,000 clones; 55% to 75% are singletons. After expansion with viral peptide pools in the ViraFEST assay, antigen-specific CD4+ T cells were sequenced. An approximately ten-day culture period preceded the isolation of CD4+ T cells. Documented for the person is a PCR-confirmed SARS-CoV-2 infection occurring between March and December 2020. Here the sequenced sample was CD4+ T cells from PBMCs cultured with HCoV-NL63 spike peptides, taken before COVID-19 vaccination. The receptors shown here come from a human donor who had a prior SARS-CoV-2 infection.

This rearrangement joins TRBV2 to TRBJ1-1; possible D gene TRBD1, 5 bases. The germline gives CDR1 SNHLY, CDR2 FYNNEI. The CDR3 extends over 17 amino acids. V lost 0 bases, J lost 5 bases, and 19 bases lay in between. This chain's CDR3 is CASSEALTAQRETEAFF. DNA of the CDR3: TGTGCCAGCAGTGAAGCGTTGACAGCTCAGCGAGAAACTGAAGCTTTCTTT.

This clone was detected a few times. CDR3 DNA sequence: TGTGCCAGCAGTTATACAGGGTCAGGGGCAGATACGCAGTATTTT. It codes for CASSYTGSGADTQYF. The J gene is TRBJ2-3, the V gene TRBV2; TRBD1 is a possible D gene (6 bases). This CDR3 has 15 amino acids. Trimming pared 5 bases from V and 4 bases from J, leaving 16 bases between. Germline V CDR1 and CDR2: SNHLY, FYNNEI.

This clone was observed a few times. The chain links TRBV3-1 (or the pseudogene TRBV3-2) to TRBJ1-2; D remains ambiguous. The CDR3 runs 15 residues. Trimming removed 0 bases at V and 3 bases at J, with 11 bases between. The germline V gene encodes CDR1 LGHDT and CDR2 YNNKEL (reference sequence). The CDR3 region is CASSQEGGDDYGYTF. The CDR3 region has the DNA TGTGCCAGCAGCCAAGAAGGAGGAGATGACTATGGCTACACCTTC.

The V call is TRBV27, the J call TRBJ2-7; unclear D gene. Germline CDR1 and CDR2: MNHEY and SMNVEV (reference sequence). The V end lost 6 bases, the J end lost 6 bases, and 18 bases lay between the germline ends. CDR3 length: 14 residues. CDR3 region: CASSLGPFRPEQYF. The CDR3 DNA reads TGTGCCAGCAGCCTCGGTCCCTTTCGGCCCGAGCAGTACTTC.

In this sample, this clone turned up a few times. This specimen includes other DNA sequences encoding the same CDR3. This chain's CDR3 is CASSATGVGYTF. CDR3 bases: TGTGCCAGCAGCGCGACAGGGGTAGGCTACACCTTC. The chain couples TRBV9 to TRBJ1-2; TRBD1 matches at 8 bases. V gave up 3 bases and J gave up 8 bases; unmatched junction bases: 3. The length of the CDR3 is 12 residues. Germline CDR1 reads SGDLS; CDR2 reads YYNGEE.

This chain links TRBV4-1 with TRBJ1-2; TRBD1 aligns across 8 bases. The CDR3 consists of 18 residues. The trim removed 4 bases at V and 2 bases at J, leaving 15 bases unmatched. Per germline, CDR1 MGHRA and CDR2 YSYEKL. In nucleotides, the CDR3 is TGCGCCAGCAGCCCCACCAGCCGGGGGGACAGGAGAAACTATGGCTACACCTTC. This sequence encodes CASSPTSRGDRRNYGYTF.

The chain links TRBV12-3 or TRBV12-4 to TRBJ2-5; D gene unclear. The CDR3 contains 12 residues. V dropped 0 bases and J dropped 5 bases, with 4 bases sitting between them. The CDR3 loop reads CASSLARETQYF. CDR3 DNA: TGTGCCAGCAGTTTAGCGCGCGAGACCCAGTACTTC.

The chain has TRBV11-1 and TRBJ2-7; TRBD1 matches at 9 bases. The trim removed 4 bases at V and 6 bases at J, leaving 7 bases unmatched. Germline lookup yields CDR1 SGHAT and CDR2 FQDESV (reference sequence). The length of the CDR3 is 14 residues. The CDR3 sequence is CASSSRTGAGEQYF. The CDR3 DNA reads as TGTGCCAGCAGCTCTCGGACAGGGGCGGGCGAGCAGTACTTC. The full variable domain, completed using reference TRBV11-1 and TRBJ2-7, is EAEVAQSPRYKITEKSQAVAFWCDPISGHATLYWYRQILGQGPELLVQFQDESVVDDSQLPKDRFSAERLKGVDSTLKIQPAELGDSAMYLCASSSRTGAGEQYFGPGTRLTVT.